This T cell receptor beta chain is drawn from a study of blood T cell repertoires in COVID-19 (dated by TCRdb to about 2020). Context from the whole study: The collaborator samples originated in the United States, Italy and Spain and spanned the acute and convalescent phases of COVID-19. The material from the prospective study consisted of cDNA or gDNA derived from T cells, B-cell-depleted T cells, or PBMCs. Deeply sampled blood TCRbeta repertoires from subjects exposed to, actively infected with, or recovered from COVID-19 were included in the dataset. A freely available public database, intended as a resource for researchers studying the immune response to SARS-CoV-2, is where the repertoires were released. The samples were drawn from two sources: the first 160 participants of the ongoing ImmuneRACE study, and 1,200 or so subjects contributed by 6 global collaborators. Sample metadata almost always included a de-identified subject ID, COVID-19 status, age in years and sex. HLA class I and class II types, where available, came from metadata supplied by the sample provider rather than from assay-based typing.

The research as a whole found: Clinical and demographic metadata were provided uncurated, with the amount varying by source and participant.

Each collaborating institution followed its own protocols to collect whole blood in K2EDTA tubes. For TCRbeta analysis, collaborator samples were shipped as frozen whole blood, as isolated PBMCs, or as DNA extracted from either sample type. As to this clone: The target of this receptor is not known. Base qualities are not recorded, but no much larger clone differs from it by a single base.

The germline V gene specifies KGHSH as CDR1 and LQKENI as CDR2. V is cut by 3 bases and J by 0 bases, and the space between the germline ends is 12 bases. Inclusive of the bounding cysteine and phenylalanine, the CDR3 is 15 residues long. Only CDR3 DNA is held: 45 bases, read in frame from base 1. The immunoSEQ Assay, a bias-controlled multiplex PCR, was used to amplify TCRbeta CDR3 regions from genomic DNA. The paper's processing steps were these. The number of nucleated cells in each sample was estimated from the amplification of reference gene primers within the assay. Sequence reads were collapsed and filtered to measure the absolute abundance of every unique TCRbeta CDR3 rearrangement. For each sample, productive Simpson clonality was calculated by taking the square root of Simpson's diversity index across productive rearrangements. TCRdb limited this immuneACCESS table to in-frame rearrangements with V and J called. A share of clones is missing; checked studies link under half to unresolved V genes, and the rest is unexplained. The DNA was the basis for D and trimming; V, J and clone size are from that table. The table for this sample lists 53,000 or so clones; 85% to 90% of them were counted only once. About 12% of the sample lies in the top ten.

Sample: peripheral blood. The chain is encoded by TRBV18 joined to TRBJ2-7, and perhaps TRBD1 as D gene, on 6 matching bases. This receptor was identified in a man in his 70s with active COVID-19. CDR3 region: CASSPGQQSSYEQYF. The DNA is as follows: TGTGCCAGCTCACCCGGACAGCAAAGCTCCTACGAGCAGTACTTC.